Here is one TCR beta chain with its context. The source of the sample is a study of T cell changes during pregnancy in multiple sclerosis. Libraries were prepared by immunoSEQ multiplex PCR; TCRdb keeps only in-frame clonotypes and omits some of them. The sample carries about 20,000 clones, less than 90% recorded once. Trimming took off 8 bases at V and 0 bases at J, with 13 bases between the two ends. CDR1 LNHDA and CDR2 SQIVND come from the germline V gene (reference sequence). CDR3 length equals 15 residues. Sequenced here: CD8+ T cells from peripheral blood mononuclear cells, sampled in the third trimester of pregnancy. V usage is TRBV19 and J usage is TRBJ2-2; D not resolved. The sequence came from a female donor in good health, enrolled as a control in a pregnancy study. CDR3 bases: TGTGCCAGTGGAATAACAGCAACGAACACCGGGGAGCTGTTTTTT. Translated: CASGITATNTGELFF.